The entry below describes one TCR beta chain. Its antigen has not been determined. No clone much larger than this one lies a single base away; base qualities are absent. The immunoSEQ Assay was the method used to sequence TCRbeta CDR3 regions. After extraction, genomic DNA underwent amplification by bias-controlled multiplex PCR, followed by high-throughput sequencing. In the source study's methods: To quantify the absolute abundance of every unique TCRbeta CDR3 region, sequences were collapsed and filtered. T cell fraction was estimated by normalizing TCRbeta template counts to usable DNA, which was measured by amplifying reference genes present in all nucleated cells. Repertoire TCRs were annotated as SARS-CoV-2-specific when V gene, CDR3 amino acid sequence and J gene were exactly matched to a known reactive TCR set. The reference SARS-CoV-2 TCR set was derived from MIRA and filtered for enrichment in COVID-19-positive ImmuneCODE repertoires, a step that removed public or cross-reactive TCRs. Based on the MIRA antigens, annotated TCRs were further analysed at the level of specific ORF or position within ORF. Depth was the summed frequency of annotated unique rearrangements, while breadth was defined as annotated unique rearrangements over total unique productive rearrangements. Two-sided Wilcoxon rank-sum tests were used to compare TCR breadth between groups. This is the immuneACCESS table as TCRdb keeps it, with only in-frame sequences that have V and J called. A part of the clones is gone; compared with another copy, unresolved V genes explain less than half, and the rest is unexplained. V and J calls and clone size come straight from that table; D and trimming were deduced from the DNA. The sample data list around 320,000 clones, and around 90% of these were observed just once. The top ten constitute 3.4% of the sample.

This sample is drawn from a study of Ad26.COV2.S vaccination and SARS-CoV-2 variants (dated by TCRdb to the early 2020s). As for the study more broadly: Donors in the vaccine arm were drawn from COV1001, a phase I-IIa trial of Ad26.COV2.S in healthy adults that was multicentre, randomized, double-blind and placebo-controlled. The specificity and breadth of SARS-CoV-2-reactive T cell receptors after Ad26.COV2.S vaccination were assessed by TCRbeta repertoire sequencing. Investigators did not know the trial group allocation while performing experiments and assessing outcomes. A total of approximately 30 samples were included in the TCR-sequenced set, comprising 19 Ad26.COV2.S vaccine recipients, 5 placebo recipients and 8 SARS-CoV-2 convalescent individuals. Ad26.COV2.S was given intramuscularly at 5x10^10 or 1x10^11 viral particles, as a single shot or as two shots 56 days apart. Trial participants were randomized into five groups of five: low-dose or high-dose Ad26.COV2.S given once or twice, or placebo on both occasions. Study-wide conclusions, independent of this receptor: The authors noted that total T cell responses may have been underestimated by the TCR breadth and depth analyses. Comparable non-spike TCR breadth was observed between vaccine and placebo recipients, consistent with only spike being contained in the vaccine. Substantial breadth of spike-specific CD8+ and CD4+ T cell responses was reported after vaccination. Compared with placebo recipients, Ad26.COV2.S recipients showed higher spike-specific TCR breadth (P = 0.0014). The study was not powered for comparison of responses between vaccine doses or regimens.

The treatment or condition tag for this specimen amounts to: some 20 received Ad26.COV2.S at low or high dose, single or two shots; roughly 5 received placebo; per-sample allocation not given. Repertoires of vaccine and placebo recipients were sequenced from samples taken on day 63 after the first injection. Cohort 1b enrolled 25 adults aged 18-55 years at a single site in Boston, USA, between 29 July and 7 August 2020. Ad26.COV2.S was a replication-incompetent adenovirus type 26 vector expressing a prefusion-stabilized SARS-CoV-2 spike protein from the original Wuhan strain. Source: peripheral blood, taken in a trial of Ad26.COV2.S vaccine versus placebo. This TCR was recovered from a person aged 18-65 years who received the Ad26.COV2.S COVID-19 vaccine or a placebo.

At the DNA level, the sequence is TGTGCCAGCAGCTTGCTGGGTCAGACCGGGGAGCTGTTTTTT. The encoded protein is CASSLLGQTGELFF. The chain couples TRBV11-3 to TRBJ2-2; the D gene lacks a confident call. CDR1 and CDR2 are drawn from the germline V gene: SGHNT, YENEEA. The CDR3 covers 14 residues, taking in both the cysteine and the phenylalanine. The retained sequence is limited to the CDR3, 42 bases, with the frame set at the first base. V was cut back by 3 bases and J by 5 bases, leaving a gap of 10 bases between them.